This T cell receptor (beta chain) was identified during a study of response to subunit inactivated influenza vaccine. TCRdb ran MiXCR on the RT-PCR reads and lists one entry per CDR3 protein. Of 300,000 to 350,000 distinct CDR3 sequences in the sample, 21% are singletons; the top ten hold approximately 10%. V lost 5 bases to trimming and J lost 3 bases; unmatched junction nucleotides: 5. This CDR3 contains 14 residues. CDR1 and CDR2 from the germline V gene are MNHNS and SASEGT. Whole-study findings and limits: Authors suggested each seasonal flu vaccination may recruit only limited numbers of new T cells.

About this clonotype: Its antigen is unknown.

This specimen was PBMCs from blood, taken about 19 months after vaccination. This TCR derives from a man between 50 and 75 years old who received an inactivated influenza vaccine. The gene calls are TRBV6-1 and TRBJ2-3; TRBD1 matches at 7 bases. The chain's CDR3 is CASSKGQFTDTQYF. The CDR3 coding sequence is TGTGCCAGCAGTAAGGGACAGTTTACAGATACGCAGTATTTT.